These 31 T cell receptor beta chains originate from one sample sequenced in a study of lymphopenia after photon versus proton radiotherapy. Method: immunoSEQ multiplex PCR; TCRdb's copy keeps in-frame clones and lacks some. The table records approximately 62,000 clones, roughly 83% of them present only once. This material consisted of peripheral blood, taken from a patient treated with proton-based radiotherapy. The receptors shown here come from a man in his sixties with pancreatic cancer.

This chain links TRBV27 with TRBJ2-3, with D possibly being TRBD2 (5 bases). The CDR3 runs to 13 residues. The germline gives CDR1 MNHEY, CDR2 SMNVEV (reference sequence). V gave up 4 bases and J gave up 8 bases, with 13 bases separating them. Written as DNA, the CDR3 is TGTGCCAGCAGTTCAACACTGGCGGGTACGCAGTATTTT. Protein product: CASSSTLAGTQYF.

The gene calls are TRBV29-1 and TRBJ2-2; TRBD1 agrees at 8 bases. The CDR3 covers 13 residues. V dropped 6 bases and J dropped 5; count of bases not matched to a gene: 5. Germline values: CDR1 SQVTM, CDR2 ANQGSEA. The DNA for the CDR3 is TGCAGCGTGAAGAGACAGGGGACCGGGGAGCTGTTTTTT. It codes for CSVKRQGTGELFF.

The chain combines TRBV5-6 with TRBJ2-1; perhaps TRBD2 as D (5 bases). CDR3 length equals 13 residues. V lost 4 bases to trimming and J lost 8 bases, with 13 bases between them. The germline gives CDR1 SGHDT, CDR2 YYEEEE. Written as DNA, the CDR3 is TGTGCCAGCAGCCCCCGGGGAGAGGATGAGCAGTTCTTC. Encoded protein: CASSPRGEDEQFF.

The chain recombines TRBV28 with TRBJ2-1; the D gene could be TRBD1 or TRBD2 (5 bases each). The CDR3 is 18 residues long. V lost 2 bases and J lost 4, with 21 bases in between. The germline CDR1 and CDR2 sequences are MDHEN and SYDVKM. The CDR3 reads CASSLPGLTGAPYNEQFF. CDR3 DNA sequence: TGTGCCAGCAGTTTACCGGGCCTCACCGGGGCCCCTTACAATGAGCAGTTCTTC.

This clone appeared a single time. The chain employs TRBV28 and TRBJ2-4; the D gene is possibly TRBD1 (6 bases). Germline V gene data show CDR1 as MDHEN and CDR2 as SYDVKM. There are 18 residues in the CDR3. The V gene lost 5 bases and the J gene lost 1 base, with 21 bases spanning the gap. The CDR3 is CASSPQTQTGTAKNIQYF. CDR3 bases: TGTGCCAGCAGTCCACAAACCCAGACAGGTACCGCCAAAAACATTCAGTACTTC.

The chain uses TRBV2 and TRBJ2-7; a possible D gene is TRBD1 (6 bases). V lost 4 bases to trimming and J lost 6 bases, with 16 bases between them. Germline V lookup: CDR1 SNHLY, CDR2 FYNNEI. The CDR3 covers 14 residues. This CDR3 is CASSVLVTGSEQYF. CDR3 nucleotide sequence: TGTGCCAGCAGTGTTCTTGTAACAGGGAGCGAGCAGTACTTC.

The gene calls are TRBV4-1 and TRBJ1-2; maybe TRBD1 (5 bases). The length of the CDR3 is 13 residues. V lost 3 bases and J lost 5, with 10 bases in between. CDR1 and CDR2 from the germline V gene are MGHRA and YSYEKL. The CDR3 nucleotides read TGCGCCAGCAGCCAGACTGGGGGATATGGCTACACCTTC. Amino acid sequence: CASSQTGGYGYTF.

Concerning this clone itself: The sample contains more than one DNA sequence encoding this CDR3. The rearrangement uses TRBV6-1 and TRBJ2-5, with D possibly TRBD2 on 5 matching bases. This CDR3 contains 13 residues. The V end was cut by 4 bases, the J end by 4 bases, with 10 bases between. CDR1 MNHNS and CDR2 SASEGT come from the germline V gene. The DNA of the CDR3 is TGTGCCAGCAGTGTCGGGGTCCGAGAGACCCAGTACTTC. Protein sequence: CASSVGVRETQYF.

The J gene is TRBJ2-3, the V gene TRBV2; D is ambiguous. Trimming took off 7 bases at V and 6 bases at J, with 8 bases between the two ends. Germline CDR1 and CDR2: SNHLY and FYNNEI. The CDR3 is made up of 11 amino acids. The CDR3 region has the DNA TGTGCCAGCACCGAAAGGGATACGCAGTATTTT. Its translation is CASTERDTQYF.

V is TRBV29-1 and J is TRBJ1-1; possible D gene TRBD1, 6 bases. Germline assignment: CDR1 SQVTM and CDR2 ANQGSEA. CDR3 length: 13 amino acids. The ends were cut back, 6 bases at V and 5 bases at J, with 16 bases in the middle. The CDR3 nucleotides read TGCAGCGTCACGAGGGGGGGGCGGACTGAAGCTTTCTTT. Translated: CSVTRGGRTEAFF.

The chain joins TRBV6-6 to TRBJ1-3; no clear D. Germline V lookup: CDR1 MNHNY, CDR2 SVGAGI (reference sequence). The V end was cut by 5 bases, the J end by 4 bases, with 6 bases between. The CDR3 loop spans 12 amino acids. Written as DNA, the CDR3 is TGTGCCAGCAGTCCATTCGGAAACACCATATATTTT. It yields the protein CASSPFGNTIYF.

V gene TRBV7-9 combines with J gene TRBJ2-1; no definite D call. CDR3 length equals 15 residues. CDR1 is SEHNR, CDR2 FQNEAQ, per germline (reference sequence). V dropped 2 bases and J dropped 9 bases, with 17 bases sitting between them. The CDR3: CASSLFYPDSSEQFF. In DNA form, the CDR3 reads TGTGCCAGCAGCTTATTTTATCCGGATTCTAGTGAGCAGTTCTTC.

The V and J genes are TRBV6-6 and TRBJ2-7, with a possible D match to TRBD2 (7 bases). Trimming removed 2 bases from V and 5 bases from J, with 16 bases in between. The CDR3 has 15 amino acids. Germline V CDR1 and CDR2: MNHNY, SVGAGI (reference sequence). CDR3 in amino acids: CASSYPVGGANEQYF. CDR3 coding DNA: TGTGCCAGCAGTTACCCTGTTGGGGGGGCCAACGAGCAGTACTTC.

The chain joins TRBV28 to TRBJ2-7, with a tentative D call TRBD1 (6 bases). The CDR3 consists of 19 residues. Per germline, CDR1 MDHEN and CDR2 SYDVKM. The ends were cut back, 5 bases at V and 5 bases at J, with 31 bases in the middle. CDR3 nucleotide sequence: TGTGCCAGCAGTGGGCGAGAATCTACCCAGGGGTCCCTTTTGGACGAGCAGTACTTC. The encoded protein is CASSGRESTQGSLLDEQYF. Combining the CDR3 with reference TRBV28 and TRBJ2-7 gives the whole variable domain DVKVTQSSRYLVKRTGEKVFLECVQDMDHENMFWYRQDPGLGLRLIYFSYDVKMKEKGDIPEGYSVSREKKERFSLILESASTNQTSMYLCASSGRESTQGSLLDEQYFGPGTRLTVT.

This clone has only one observation. This sequence joins TRBV18 and TRBJ1-4; no reliable D call. The CDR3 is 14 amino acids. Germline V CDR1 and CDR2: KGHSH, LQKENI. Trimming pared 4 bases from V and 6 bases from J, leaving 12 bases between. The CDR3 loop reads CASSREPWDEKLFF. The CDR3 DNA sequence: TGTGCCAGCTCACGCGAACCCTGGGATGAAAAACTGTTTTTT. The full variable domain, rest sourced from reference TRBV18 and TRBJ1-4, is NAGVMQNPRHLVRRRGQEARLRCSPMKGHSHVYWYRQLPEEGLKFMVYLQKENIIDESGMPKERFSAEFPKEGPSILRIQQVVRGDSAAYFCASSREPWDEKLFFGSGTQLSVL.

This clone has only a few counts. The V and J genes are TRBV10-3 and TRBJ2-3, with 10 bases that match TRBD2. Trimming cost V 3 bases and J 6 bases; bases outside gene matches: 9. This CDR3 contains 16 residues. The germline CDR1 and CDR2 sequences are ENHRY and SYGVKD. The CDR3 DNA sequence: TGTGCCATCAGTGATTTTCTAGCGGGAGCACCCGATACGCAGTATTTT. Encoded protein: CAISDFLAGAPDTQYF.

The V call is TRBV19, the J call TRBJ1-2; 7 bases align to TRBD1. Trimming cost V 7 bases and J 4 bases; bases outside gene matches: 3. CDR1 LNHDA and CDR2 SQIVND come from the germline V gene (reference sequence). This CDR3 has 12 amino acids. The CDR3 spells CASTDRVYGYTF. The CDR3 DNA reads TGTGCCAGTACTGACAGGGTCTATGGCTACACCTTC.

V and J are TRBV11-3 and TRBJ1-1; perhaps TRBD1 as D (5 bases). This CDR3 comprises 14 residues. Germline V gene data show CDR1 as SGHNT and CDR2 as YENEEA. The ends were cut back, 5 bases at V and 4 bases at J, with 14 bases in the middle. CDR3 bases: TGTGCCAGCAGCCCGCGGGGCGGCGGCACTGAAGCTTTCTTT. This sequence encodes CASSPRGGGTEAFF.

This chain links TRBV27 with TRBJ2-7, with D unresolved. CDR1 MNHEY and CDR2 SMNVEV come from the germline V gene (reference sequence). This CDR3 comprises 14 residues. Trimming pared 0 bases from V and 3 bases from J, leaving 9 bases between. The CDR3 reads CASSLSANLYEQYF. The CDR3 DNA follows: TGTGCCAGCAGTTTATCAGCGAACCTCTACGAGCAGTACTTC.

The chain employs TRBV4-1 and TRBJ2-7; 11 nucleotides match TRBD2. The CDR3 is made up of 16 amino acids. Germline-derived CDR1 and CDR2 are MGHRA and YSYEKL. The junction had 4 bases not matched to a gene; V was cut back by 2 bases and J by 1 base. CDR3 loop: CASSQFLAGGSYEQYF. The CDR3 DNA reads TGCGCCAGCAGCCAATTCCTAGCGGGAGGATCCTACGAGCAGTACTTC.

The genes are TRBV12-2 and TRBJ2-2; the tabulated D call, TRBD1, remains unverified against the DNA. TRBV12-2 is flagged as a pseudogene. This CDR3 region has 18 residues. CDR3 residues: CASRLEAGRGIRTGELFF. DNA of the CDR3: TGTGCAAGTCGCTTAGAGGCAGGGCGCGGAATCCGCACCGGGGAGCTGTTTTTT.

V is TRBV4-1 and J is TRBJ2-1; D may be TRBD2 (6 bases). Trimming shortened V by 1 base and J by 1 base, and 14 bases separated the two germline ends. This CDR3 contains 17 residues. Germline lookup yields CDR1 MGHRA and CDR2 YSYEKL. The DNA for the CDR3 is TGCGCCAGCAGCCAAGGGGGCAGCGGAGGGTCCTACAATGAGCAGTTCTTC. Protein: CASSQGGSGGSYNEQFF.

This rearrangement joins TRBV19 to TRBJ1-1; D might be TRBD1 (5 bases). Looked up from germline, CDR1 is LNHDA and CDR2 is SQIVND (reference sequence). The CDR3 has 14 amino acids. V was shortened by 5 bases and J by 1 base, with 11 bases between the two germline ends. CDR3 in DNA: TGTGCCAGTAGTCCCCGACAGTCGAACACTGAAGCTTTCTTT. It is translated as CASSPRQSNTEAFF.

The rearrangement joins TRBV2 to TRBJ1-3; weak D call: TRBD1 (5 bases). Germline loops: CDR1 SNHLY, CDR2 FYNNEI. Trimming pared 7 bases from V and 0 bases from J, leaving 10 bases between. CDR3 length: 14 amino acids. The CDR3 protein is CASKFGGSGNTIYF. CDR3 in DNA: TGTGCCAGCAAATTCGGGGGCTCTGGAAACACCATATATTTT. Full variable domain (rest looked up from reference TRBV2 and TRBJ1-3): EPEVTQTPSHQVTQMGQEVILRCVPISNHLYFYWYRQILGQKVEFLVSFYNNEISEKSEIFDDQFSVERPDGSNFTLKIRSTKLEDSAMYFCASKFGGSGNTIYFGEGSWLTVV.

The chain links TRBV4-2 to TRBJ2-3, with 9 bases lining up with TRBD2. V lost 0 bases and J lost 0; bases outside the gene matches: 7. The germline gives CDR1 LGHNA, CDR2 YNFKEQ. The CDR3 extends over 18 amino acids. The CDR3 coding sequence is TGTGCCAGCAGCCAAGAACAATGGCGGGAGGGTAGCACAGATACGCAGTATTTT. Protein product: CASSQEQWREGSTDTQYF.

V gene TRBV11-2 combines with J gene TRBJ2-7, with 9 bases matching TRBD1. The ends lost 2 bases at V and 7 bases at J; junction bases unmatched: 9. The germline CDR1 and CDR2 sequences are SGHAT and FQNNGV. The CDR3 loop spans 15 amino acids. CDR3 bases: TGTGCCAGCAGCTTAAGGGACAGGGTTCTTGGTGAGCAGTACTTC. This encodes CASSLRDRVLGEQYF.

The chain joins TRBV7-9 to TRBJ2-5; 9 bases line up with TRBD1. Germline CDR1 is SEHNR and CDR2 is FQNEAQ (reference sequence). Germline trimming cut 6 bases from V and 2 bases from J; bases unmatched to any gene: 4. The CDR3 length is 14 residues. CDR3 sequence: CASRRGQGQETQYF. In nucleotides, the CDR3 is TGTGCCAGCAGGCGCGGACAGGGGCAAGAGACCCAGTACTTC.

The chain joins TRBV18 to TRBJ2-1; TRBD2 is a possible D gene (5 bases). V shed 6 bases and J shed 7 bases, with 13 bases lying between them. The CDR3 extends over 13 amino acids. Germline CDR1 and CDR2: KGHSH and LQKENI. CDR3 amino acids: CASSPLDLNEQFF. DNA for the CDR3: TGTGCCAGCTCTCCCCTGGACTTGAATGAGCAGTTCTTC.

This chain links TRBV6-5 with TRBJ2-3; no firm D call. V was shortened by 10 bases and J by 1 base, with 15 bases between the two germline ends. CDR3 length equals 14 residues. CDR1 is MNHEY, CDR2 SVGAGI, per germline. The CDR3 spells CATAPILGTDTQYF. CDR3 DNA sequence: TGTGCCACCGCCCCCATCCTGGGCACAGATACGCAGTATTTT.

The V gene is TRBV5-1, the J gene TRBJ2-1; TRBD2 agrees at 9 bases. Germline lookup yields CDR1 SGHRS and CDR2 YFSETQ. Trimming took 4 bases from V and 4 from J; bases not matched to a gene: 6. The length of the CDR3 is 15 residues. CDR3 nucleotides: TGCGCCAGCAGCGTTGCGGGAGGGGATTACAATGAGCAGTTCTTC. Translated: CASSVAGGDYNEQFF.

The V call is TRBV5-1, the J call TRBJ2-5, with D possibly TRBD2 on 5 matching bases. The CDR3 extends over 14 amino acids. The V gene's germline CDR1 is SGHRS and CDR2 YFSETQ. The ends were cut back, 1 base at V and 8 bases at J, with 15 bases in the middle. CDR3 region: CASSLQDSQVTQYF. The CDR3 DNA reads as TGCGCCAGCAGCTTGCAGGACTCCCAAGTAACCCAGTACTTC.